The T cell receptor beta chain described here comes from a study of blood T cell repertoires in COVID-19. Study at large: PBMCs, B-cell-depleted T cells, or T cells provided the cDNA or gDNA that made up the material.

The CDR3 runs 15 residues. Germline CDR1 is MNHEY and CDR2 is SVGEGT. V dropped 2 bases and J dropped 6; count of bases not matched to a gene: 8. Method: immunoSEQ multiplex PCR; TCRdb's copy keeps in-frame clones and lacks some. In the table there are 120,000 to 150,000 clones, roughly 84% of which are singletons. This clone was seen only a few times. The sample was peripheral blood. This chain joins TRBV6-2 or TRBV6-3 and TRBJ1-2, with 8 bases lining up with TRBD1. This TCR was recovered from a human donor with acute or convalescent COVID-19. The donor label of this sample is uncertain. In nucleotides, the CDR3 is TGTGCCAGCAGTTACCGGACAGGGTTAGGGGATGGCTACACCTTC. Translating gives CASSYRTGLGDGYTF.